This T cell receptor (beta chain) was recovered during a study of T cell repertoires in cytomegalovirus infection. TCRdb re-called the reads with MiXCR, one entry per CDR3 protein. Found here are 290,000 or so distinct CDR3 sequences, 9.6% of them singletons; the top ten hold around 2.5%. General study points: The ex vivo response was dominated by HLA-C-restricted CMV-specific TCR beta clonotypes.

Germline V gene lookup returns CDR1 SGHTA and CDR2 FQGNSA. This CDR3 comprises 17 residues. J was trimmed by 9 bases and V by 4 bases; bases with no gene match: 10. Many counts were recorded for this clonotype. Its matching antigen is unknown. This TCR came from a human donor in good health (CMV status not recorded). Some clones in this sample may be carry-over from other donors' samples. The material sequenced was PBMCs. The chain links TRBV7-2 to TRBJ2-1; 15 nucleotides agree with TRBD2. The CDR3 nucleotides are TGTGCCAGCAGCTCCTGGACTAGCGGGGGGGCCTACGGTGAGCAGTTCTTC. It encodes CASSSWTSGGAYGEQFF.